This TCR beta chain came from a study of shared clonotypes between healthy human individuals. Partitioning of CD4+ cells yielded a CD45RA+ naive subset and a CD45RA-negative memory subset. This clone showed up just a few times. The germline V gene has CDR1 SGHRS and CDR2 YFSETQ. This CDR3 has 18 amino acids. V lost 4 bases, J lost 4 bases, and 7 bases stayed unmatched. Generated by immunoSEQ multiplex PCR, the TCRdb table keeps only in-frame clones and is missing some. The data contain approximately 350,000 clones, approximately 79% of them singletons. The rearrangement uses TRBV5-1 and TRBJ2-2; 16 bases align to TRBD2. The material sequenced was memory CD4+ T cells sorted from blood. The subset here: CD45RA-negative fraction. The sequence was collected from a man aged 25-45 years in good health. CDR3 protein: CASSPSGLAGGATGELFF. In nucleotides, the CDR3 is TGCGCCAGCAGCCCATCGGGACTAGCGGGAGGGGCCACCGGGGAGCTGTTTTTT.